One and the same sample provided the 16 T cell receptor beta chains below, sequenced in a study of blood T cell repertoires in COVID-19. Sequencing was performed with immunoSEQ multiplex PCR; in TCRdb, only in-frame clones are kept and a portion is missing. The sample contains under 85,000 clones, around 83% of which appear only once. Material for sequencing was peripheral blood. All receptors derive from a man in his fifties with active COVID-19.

This clone has more than one count but fewer than ten. The V and J genes are TRBV6-1 and TRBJ2-5; 10 bases match TRBD1. V lost 3 bases, J lost 3 bases, and 19 bases stayed unmatched. The CDR3 totals 20 residues. CDR1 and CDR2 (germline): MNHNS, SASEGT. The CDR3 loop is CASSDKLGQGKRSLKETQYF. DNA for the CDR3: TGTGCCAGCAGTGATAAGTTGGGACAGGGGAAGAGGAGCCTTAAAGAGACCCAGTACTTC.

The CDR3: CASSQATGGEGEKLFF. For the CDR3, the DNA is TGTGCCAGCAGCCAGGCCACAGGGGGCGAAGGTGAAAAACTGTTTTTT. The V and J genes are TRBV4-2 and TRBJ1-4, with TRBD1 identical over 9 bases. Losses at the gene ends were 3 bases for V and 7 bases for J; bases not matched to a gene: 9. The CDR3 length is 16 residues. CDR1 is LGHNA, CDR2 YNFKEQ, per germline.

The CDR3 nucleotides are TGTGCCAGTAGTCTGATAGCGGAGACAGATACGCAGTATTTT. Translated, it gives CASSLIAETDTQYF. This chain uses TRBV19 with TRBJ2-3; TRBD2 might be the D (6 bases). The germline CDR1 and CDR2 sequences are LNHDA and SQIVND (reference sequence). The CDR3 runs 14 residues. Between the trimmed V and J ends, which lost 5 bases and 3 bases, there was a span of 12 bases. Based on the CDR3 plus reference TRBV19 and TRBJ2-3, the full variable domain is DGGITQSPKYLFRKEGQNVTLSCEQNLNHDAMYWYRQDPGQGLRLIYYSQIVNDFQKGDIAEGYSVSREKKESFPLTVTSAQKNPTAFYLCASSLIAETDTQYFGPGTRLTVL.

This chain links TRBV7-8 with TRBJ2-2; maybe TRBD2 (6 bases). V was shortened by 8 bases and J by 2 bases, with 12 bases between the two germline ends. Germline assignment: CDR1 SGHVS and CDR2 FQNEAQ. This CDR3 contains 14 residues. DNA for the CDR3: TGTGCCAGCGGTTGGGGGGTCAACACCGGGGAGCTGTTTTTT. Translating it yields CASGWGVNTGELFF.

The chain employs TRBV7-3 and TRBJ2-1; 8 nucleotides agree with TRBD1. V shed 5 bases and J 12 bases; nucleotides not matched to a gene: 6. The V gene's germline CDR1 is SGHTA and CDR2 FQGTGA. This CDR3 is 12 amino acids long. Here the CDR3 DNA reads TGTGCCAGCAGCGAGACAGGGGTTGGGCAGTTCTTC. As protein: CASSETGVGQFF. Full variable domain (rest looked up from reference TRBV7-3 and TRBJ2-1): GAGVSQTPSNKVTEKGKYVELRCDPISGHTALYWYRQSLGQGPEFLIYFQGTGAADDSGLPNDRFFAVRPEGSVSTLKIQRTERGDSAVYLCASSETGVGQFFGPGTRLTVL.

V is TRBV5-6 and J is TRBJ1-5; 8 bases fit TRBD1. Losses at the gene ends were 4 bases for V and 4 bases for J; bases not matched to a gene: 10. Germline V gene data show CDR1 as SGHDT and CDR2 as YYEEEE. This CDR3 is 16 amino acids long. The CDR3 is CASSLGPGGENQPQHF. CDR3 DNA sequence: TGTGCCAGCAGCCTCGGACCAGGGGGCGAAAATCAGCCCCAGCATTTT.

This chain connects TRBV21-1 to TRBJ2-5; TRBD2, as called in the table, went unchecked against the DNA. TRBV21-1 is listed as a pseudogene. The CDR3 sequence is 17 residues long. CDR3 region: CASRYSGGPGLQETQYF. The CDR3 nucleotides are TGTGCCAGCAGATATAGCGGGGGGCCGGGTTTGCAAGAGACCCAGTACTTC.

The chain recombines TRBV6-5 with TRBJ2-7; 9 positions match TRBD1. From germline, CDR1 is MNHEY and CDR2 SVGAGI. After removal of 4 bases from V and 2 bases from J, the junction contained 3 bases not matched to a gene. The CDR3 is 14 amino acids. The CDR3: CASSWGQGPYEQYF. CDR3 nucleotides: TGTGCCAGCAGTTGGGGACAGGGCCCCTACGAGCAGTACTTC.

V usage is TRBV7-9 and J usage is TRBJ2-1; possible D gene TRBD1, 8 bases. Trimming left V 5 bases short and J 5 bases short, with 25 bases between. The CDR3 totals 18 residues. The germline V gene encodes CDR1 SEHNR and CDR2 FQNEAQ (reference sequence). In nucleotides, the CDR3 is TGTGCCAGCAGCCCCCCCCGGACAGGGAGGGAATGGGACAATGAGCAGTTCTTC. It translates to CASSPPRTGREWDNEQFF.

This clone is a singleton in its sample. The rearrangement uses TRBV2 and TRBJ1-4; tentative D call: TRBD1 (6 bases). The CDR3 sequence is 15 residues long. Trimming shortened V by 8 bases and J by 1 base, and 14 bases separated the two germline ends. Germline V gives CDR1 SNHLY, CDR2 FYNNEI. CDR3 sequence: CASLGQRRTNEKLFF. The CDR3 coding sequence is TGTGCCAGCTTAGGACAGAGGAGAACTAATGAAAAACTGTTTTTT.

This rearrangement joins TRBV5-1 to TRBJ2-2; tentative D call: TRBD1 (6 bases). V lost 4 bases and J 2 bases, leaving 15 bases between the germline ends. CDR1 and CDR2 from the germline V gene are SGHRS and YFSETQ. The CDR3 runs 16 residues. The CDR3 DNA reads TGCGCCAGCAGCCCAAGGACAGCCCTTAACACCGGGGAGCTGTTTTTT. Amino acid sequence: CASSPRTALNTGELFF.

Concerning this clone: This sample includes further DNA sequences coding for the same CDR3. The chain joins TRBV5-1 to TRBJ1-1, with D hard to call. Per the germline V gene, CDR1 is SGHRS and CDR2 is YFSETQ. The CDR3 is 13 amino acids. Deletions cut 4 bases from V and 1 base from J, with 8 bases between. The CDR3 DNA is TGCGCCAGCAGCCGGTCCGGGAACACTGAAGCTTTCTTT. It encodes CASSRSGNTEAFF. The full variable domain, rest sourced from reference TRBV5-1 and TRBJ1-1, is KAGVTQTPRYLIKTRGQQVTLSCSPISGHRSVSWYQQTPGQGLQFLFEYFSETQRNKGNFPGRFSGRQFSNSRSEMNVSTLELGDSALYLCASSRSGNTEAFFGQGTRLTVV.

The V and J genes are TRBV19 and TRBJ1-3; D is perhaps TRBD1 (6 bases). The V gene's germline CDR1 is LNHDA and CDR2 SQIVND (reference sequence). The CDR3 runs 15 residues. Trimming removed 11 bases at V and 0 bases at J, with 17 bases between. CDR3 in amino acids: CASLPTGLSGNTIYF. CDR3 DNA sequence: TGTGCCTCCCTTCCGACAGGCCTCTCTGGAAACACCATATATTTT.

The rearrangement links TRBV19 to TRBJ2-1, with D tentatively TRBD2 (6 bases). Germline lookup yields CDR1 LNHDA and CDR2 SQIVND (reference sequence). The CDR3 consists of 18 residues. V was shortened by 3 bases and J by 0 bases, with 18 bases between the two germline ends. CDR3 nucleotide sequence: TGTGCCAGTAGTATCCCGAAGCGGGCTGCGCTCTCCTACAATGAGCAGTTCTTC. This codes for CASSIPKRAALSYNEQFF. Together with reference TRBV19 and TRBJ2-1, the CDR3 gives the full variable domain: DGGITQSPKYLFRKEGQNVTLSCEQNLNHDAMYWYRQDPGQGLRLIYYSQIVNDFQKGDIAEGYSVSREKKESFPLTVTSAQKNPTAFYLCASSIPKRAALSYNEQFFGPGTRLTVL.

V and J are TRBV10-1 and TRBJ2-3; 7 nucleotides align to TRBD1. Per the germline V gene, CDR1 is WNHNN and CDR2 is SYGVQD (reference sequence). V trimming: 6 bases; J trimming: 5 bases; junction bases outside the gene matches: 8. The CDR3 spans 14 residues. CDR3 bases: TGCGCCAGCAGCCGCGCGAGGGGGCAAGATACGCAGTATTTT. Protein product: CASSRARGQDTQYF.

The V call is TRBV7-3, the J call TRBJ1-3; tentative D call: TRBD1 (5 bases). The ends were cut back, 4 bases at V and 1 base at J, with 11 bases in the middle. The CDR3 consists of 15 residues. Germline CDR1 SGHTA, CDR2 FQGTGA. The CDR3 region has the DNA TGTGCCAGCAGCTCCCAGGGTTTGTCTGGAAACACCATATATTTT. Translated, it gives CASSSQGLSGNTIYF.